A single sample is the source of the 10 T cell receptor beta chains below, sequenced in a study of Graves' ophthalmopathy and Graves' hyperthyroidism. RNA served as the template for amplifying TCR beta CDR3 regions. Investigators did first-round RT-PCR with HTBI primers, then second-round multiplex PCR. A single record per CDR3 protein comes from TCRdb applying MiXCR to the multiplex PCR reads. In the table there are about 740,000 distinct CDR3 sequences, 35% to 50% of which are singletons. The specimen sequenced was peripheral blood. The receptors originated from an adult man with Graves' ophthalmopathy.

V usage is TRBV12-3 or TRBV12-4 and J usage is TRBJ1-4; D is unresolved. V gave up 5 bases and J gave up 7 bases, with 11 bases separating them. CDR3 length equals 13 residues. CDR3 residues: CASSPRDGEKLFF. DNA of the CDR3: TGTGCCAGCAGTCCCCGGGATGGTGAAAAACTGTTTTTT.

Turning to this clonotype: A much bigger clone sits one base away, suggesting this may be a read error. The chain joins TRBV9 to TRBJ1-3; D is uncertain. Germline loops: CDR1 SGDLS, CDR2 YYNGEE. The CDR3 is 16 residues long. Trimming removed 3 bases at V and 1 base at J, with 14 bases between. CDR3 coding DNA: TGTGCCAGCAGCGCGCTTTTACCCGGATCTGGAAACACCATATATTTT. Amino acid sequence: CASSALLPGSGNTIYF.

As regards this clonotype: The CDR3 does not close with the conserved phenylalanine or tryptophan, likely indicating a read error. V gene TRBV12-3 or TRBV12-4 combines with J gene TRBJ1-3; D unclear. Trimming stripped 5 bases from V and 0 bases from J, with 5 bases between. This CDR3 has 13 residues. DNA for the CDR3: TGTGCCAGCAGTGTGAACTCTGGAAACACCATATATGTT. This translates into CASSVNSGNTIYV.

The chain joins TRBV11-2 to TRBJ1-3, with a tentative D call TRBD1 (5 bases). The CDR3 extends over 15 amino acids. V was clipped by 8 bases and J by 0 bases, with 14 bases between them. The germline V gene has CDR1 SGHAT and CDR2 FQNNGV. The CDR3 loop reads CASGSTVYSGNTIYF. Written as DNA, the CDR3 is TGTGCCAGCGGCTCGACAGTTTACTCTGGAAACACCATATATTTT.

This clonotype was observed a handful of times. This may be a read error: a much more frequent sequence differs by one nucleotide. The CDR3 here is CASTIPRQRDEAFF. The CDR3 DNA reads as TGCGCCAGCACCATACCGAGACAACGAGACGAAGCTTTCTTT. J is TRBJ1-1 and V is TRBV5-1; D remains unclear. V lost 6 bases and J lost 8, with 20 bases in between. The length of the CDR3 is 14 residues. Germline assignment: CDR1 SGHRS and CDR2 YFSETQ.

The J gene is TRBJ1-6, the V gene TRBV12-3 or TRBV12-4; D ambiguous. V was clipped by 3 bases and J by 9 bases, with 15 bases between them. The CDR3 extends over 15 amino acids. DNA of the CDR3: TGTGCCAGCAGTTTGTTTGGGCGTCGATCTTCACCCCTCCACTTT. Amino acid sequence: CASSLFGRRSSPLHF.

This clonotype showed up just once. A far larger clone is a single base away, which makes a read error likely. V usage is TRBV5-1 and J usage is TRBJ1-5; D unresolved. The CDR3 loop spans 13 amino acids. The germline CDR1 and CDR2 sequences are SGHRS and YFSETQ. The CDR3 DNA reads as TGTGCCGGCAGCTTATCAGGCGGTCAGCCCCAGCATTTT. Translated, it gives CAGSLSGGQPQHF.

This clonotype was seen only a few times. The rearrangement uses TRBV7-9 and TRBJ2-5; D possibly corresponds to TRBD1 (5 bases). The V and J ends lost 4 bases and 2 bases respectively, with 17 bases between them. The germline CDR1 and CDR2 sequences are SEHNR and FQNEAQ (reference sequence). This CDR3 has 16 residues. CDR3 region: CASSSRGAASQETQYF. The CDR3 region has the DNA TGTGCCAGCAGCTCACGTGGGGCGGCCAGTCAAGAGACCCAGTACTTC.

The rearrangement joins TRBV29-1 to TRBJ2-5; D is possibly TRBD1 (6 bases). The V gene's germline CDR1 is SQVTM and CDR2 ANQGSEA. The CDR3 has 14 amino acids. V lost 1 base and J lost 5, with 14 bases in between. This CDR3 is CSVEGQGSMETQYF. CDR3 in DNA: TGCAGCGTTGAAGGGCAGGGGAGTATGGAGACCCAGTACTTC.

Many counts were recorded for this clonotype. The chain combines TRBV7-9 with TRBJ1-2; D is uncertain. Trimming removed 5 bases from V and 6 bases from J, with 13 bases in between. CDR3 length equals 13 residues. Per the germline V gene, CDR1 is SEHNR and CDR2 is FQNEAQ (reference sequence). The CDR3 coding sequence is TGTGCCAGCAGCCCCTACCTGGATGATGGCTACACCTTC. This encodes CASSPYLDDGYTF. Using reference TRBV7-9 and TRBJ1-2 for the parts outside the CDR3, the full variable domain is DTGVSQNPRHKITKRGQNVTFRCDPISEHNRLYWYRQTLGQGPEFLTYFQNEAQLEKSRLLSDRFSAERPKGSFSTLEIQRTEQGDSAMYLCASSPYLDDGYTFGSGTRLTVV.